One sample yielded the 9 T cell receptor beta chains listed below, sequenced in a study of blood T cell repertoires in COVID-19. TCRdb's copy holds only in-frame clones and misses some; the assay was immunoSEQ multiplex PCR. The sample carries some 340,000 clones, 85% recorded once. Sequenced input: peripheral blood. The source is a woman between 18 and 29 years old with acute or convalescent COVID-19.

This rearrangement joins TRBV19 to TRBJ2-5; D is unclear. Germline-derived CDR1 and CDR2 are LNHDA and SQIVND (reference sequence). V lost 8 bases and J 1 base, leaving 14 bases between the germline ends. The CDR3 loop spans 14 amino acids. The CDR3 sequence is CASHAGGSQETQYF. CDR3 DNA: TGTGCCAGTCACGCTGGCGGTTCCCAAGAGACCCAGTACTTC.

The genes are TRBV12-3 or TRBV12-4 and TRBJ1-3; D uncertain. This CDR3 is 13 amino acids long. The V end lost 5 bases, the J end lost 15 bases, and 20 bases lay between the germline ends. The CDR3 is CASSPRESPSAYF. The CDR3, as DNA: TGTGCCAGCAGTCCCCGGGAGTCCCCTTCCGCATATTTT.

The genes are TRBV2 and TRBJ1-6; D not certain. V was shortened by 6 bases and J by 0 bases, with 6 bases between the two germline ends. The CDR3 length is 14 residues. The germline V gene has CDR1 SNHLY and CDR2 FYNNEI. The CDR3 sequence is CASSPSSYNSPLHF. CDR3 in DNA: TGTGCCAGCAGCCCGAGCTCCTATAATTCACCCCTCCACTTT.

The chain combines TRBV5-1 with TRBJ2-2, with D possibly matching TRBD2 (5 bases). V shed 4 bases and J shed 1 base, with 14 bases lying between them. The CDR3 has 16 amino acids. From germline, CDR1 is SGHRS and CDR2 YFSETQ. This CDR3 reads CASSQEDLRNTGELFF. As DNA, the CDR3 is TGCGCCAGCAGCCAAGAGGACTTGAGGAACACCGGGGAGCTGTTTTTT.

The V gene is TRBV11-1, the J gene TRBJ2-7, with 8 bases fitting TRBD1. The CDR3 runs 16 residues. Germline V gives CDR1 SGHAT, CDR2 FQDESV (reference sequence). The V and J ends lost 4 bases and 0 bases, in that order; junction bases with no gene match: 8. The DNA for the CDR3 is TGTGCCAGCAGCTCCCCGGGACAGGCGAGCTCCTACGAGCAGTACTTC. This gives the protein CASSSPGQASSYEQYF.

The V call is TRBV7-9, the J call TRBJ2-7; no clear D. The CDR3 length is 12 residues. CDR1 and CDR2 (germline): SEHNR, FQNEAQ (reference sequence). V was trimmed by 4 bases and J by 0 bases, leaving 4 bases between them. The CDR3 region is CASSSLSYEQYF. Written as DNA, the CDR3 is TGTGCCAGCAGCTCCCTCTCCTACGAGCAGTACTTC.

V gene TRBV9 combines with J gene TRBJ1-3; the D gene is possibly TRBD1 (5 bases). V was cut by 3 bases and J by 1 base, with 17 bases left in between. The CDR3 totals 17 residues. Germline assignment: CDR1 SGDLS and CDR2 YYNGEE. The CDR3 is CASSAVGDSQSGNTIYF. For the CDR3, the DNA is TGTGCCAGCAGCGCAGTCGGCGACAGTCAGTCTGGAAACACCATATATTTT.

This chain connects TRBV9 to TRBJ1-1; D may be TRBD1 (5 bases). Trimming shortened V by 0 bases and J by 8 bases, and 8 bases separated the two germline ends. The germline gives CDR1 SGDLS, CDR2 YYNGEE. This CDR3 comprises 12 residues. The CDR3 here is CASSVVGGEAFF. The CDR3, as DNA: TGTGCCAGCAGCGTAGTGGGGGGAGAAGCTTTCTTT. Full variable domain (outside the CDR3, taken from reference TRBV9 and TRBJ1-1): DSGVTQTPKHLITATGQRVTLRCSPRSGDLSVYWYQQSLDQGLQFLIQYYNGEERAKGNILERFSAQQFPDLHSELNLSSLELGDSALYFCASSVVGGEAFFGQGTRLTVV.

The rearrangement uses TRBV2 and TRBJ1-6, with a tentative D call TRBD1 (5 bases). The CDR3 has 17 residues. Germline V gene sequence: CDR1 SNHLY, CDR2 FYNNEI. Between the trimmed V and J ends, which lost 2 bases and 6 bases, there was a span of 17 bases. The CDR3 DNA sequence: TGTGCCAGCAGTGAATTAGAGGCAGGGCGGAGTAATTCACCCCTCCACTTT. Translation: CASSELEAGRSNSPLHF.